This T cell receptor beta chain emerged from a study of T cells in localized non-small cell lung cancer. Study-level results: Clonality peaked in uninvolved adjacent lung rather than tumor.

CDR3 length: 15 amino acids. Germline V gene data show CDR1 as SGHNT and CDR2 as YENEEA. V lost 5 bases and J lost 2; bases outside the gene matches: 8. Generated by immunoSEQ multiplex PCR, the TCRdb table keeps only in-frame clones and is missing some. The sample shows thousands of clones, roughly 30% of them seen only once. By proportion, this clone is medium-sized. The target antigen is unknown. Here the sequenced sample was lung tumor tissue, taken before any cancer treatment. The receptor was isolated from a man aged 40-75 years with stage I lung adenocarcinoma. This chain uses TRBV11-3 with TRBJ2-7; 8 bases line up with TRBD2. The CDR3 DNA follows: TGTGCCAGCAGCCATCCATGGACTAGCCCCTACGAGCAGTACTTC. Protein product: CASSHPWTSPYEQYF.